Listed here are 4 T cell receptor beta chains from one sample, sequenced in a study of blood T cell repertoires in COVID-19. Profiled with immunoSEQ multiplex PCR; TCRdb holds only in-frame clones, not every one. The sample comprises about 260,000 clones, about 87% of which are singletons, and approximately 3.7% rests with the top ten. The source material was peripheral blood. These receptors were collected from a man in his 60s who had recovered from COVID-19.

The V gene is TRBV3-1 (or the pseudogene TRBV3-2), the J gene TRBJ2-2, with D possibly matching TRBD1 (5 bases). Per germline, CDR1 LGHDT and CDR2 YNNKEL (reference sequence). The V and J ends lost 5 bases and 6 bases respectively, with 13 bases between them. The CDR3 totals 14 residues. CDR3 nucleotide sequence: TGTGCCAGCAGCATGACAGATAAGTCCGGGGAGCTGTTTTTT. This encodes CASSMTDKSGELFF.

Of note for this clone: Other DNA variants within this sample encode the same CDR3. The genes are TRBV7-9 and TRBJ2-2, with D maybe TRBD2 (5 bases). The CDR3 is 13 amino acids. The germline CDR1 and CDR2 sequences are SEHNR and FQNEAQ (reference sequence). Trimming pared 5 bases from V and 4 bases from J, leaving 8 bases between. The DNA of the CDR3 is TGTGCCAGCAGCCCACGGGGCACCGGGGAGCTGTTTTTT. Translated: CASSPRGTGELFF.

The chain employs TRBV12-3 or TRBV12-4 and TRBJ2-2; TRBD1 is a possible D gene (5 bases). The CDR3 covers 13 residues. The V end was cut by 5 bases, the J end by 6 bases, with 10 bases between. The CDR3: CASSPRQSGELFF. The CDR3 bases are TGTGCCAGCAGTCCCCGACAGTCCGGGGAGCTGTTTTTT.

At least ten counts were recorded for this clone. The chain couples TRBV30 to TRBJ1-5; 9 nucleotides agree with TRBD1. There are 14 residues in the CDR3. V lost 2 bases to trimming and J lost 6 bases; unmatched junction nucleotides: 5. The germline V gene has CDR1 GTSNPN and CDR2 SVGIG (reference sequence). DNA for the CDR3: TGTGCCTGGAGTCTGGGACAGGGAACTCAGCCCCAGCATTTT. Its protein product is CAWSLGQGTQPQHF.